This passage covers 30 T cell receptor beta chains from one sample sequenced in a study of shared clonotypes between healthy human individuals. Measured with immunoSEQ multiplex PCR; TCRdb has only the in-frame clones, and not every one. The sample includes about 1.1 million clones, 78% of them seen just once. What was sequenced was memory CD4+ T cells from PBMCs. As to subset: CD45RA-negative fraction. These receptors were taken from a man between 18 and 29 years old in good health. Some clones in this sample may be carry-over from other donors' samples.

V is TRBV5-6 and J is TRBJ2-2; D may correspond to TRBD1 or TRBD2 (7 bases each). Between the trimmed V and J ends, which lost 4 bases and 5 bases, there was a span of 15 bases. The CDR3 is 15 residues long. Germline V lookup: CDR1 SGHDT, CDR2 YYEEEE. The CDR3 coding sequence is TGTGCCAGCAGCCAGCGGGACAGAAGAACCGGGGAGCTGTTTTTT. It specifies CASSQRDRRTGELFF.

The J gene is TRBJ2-7, the V gene TRBV28, with 9 bases lining up with TRBD1. The CDR3 has 13 amino acids. The J segment lost 2 bases and the V segment lost 8 bases, leaving 4 bases of the junction unmatched. Per germline, CDR1 MDHEN and CDR2 SYDVKM. The CDR3 here is CASFTGGTYEQYF. Here the CDR3 DNA reads TGTGCCAGCTTTACAGGGGGCACCTACGAGCAGTACTTC.

A remark on this clone: Other DNA sequences in the same sample also yield this CDR3. The CDR3 DNA follows: TGTGCCAGCAGTTTACTAGCGTTAAGCACAGATACGCAGTATTTT. Translating gives CASSLLALSTDTQYF. The rearrangement links TRBV27 to TRBJ2-3; TRBD2 is a possible D gene (6 bases). CDR3 length: 15 amino acids. Germline assignment: CDR1 MNHEY and CDR2 SMNVEV (reference sequence). V was pared by 2 bases and J by 0 bases, with 9 bases between.

Details on this clone: One junction end does not reproduce the germline sequence, and a read error may be involved. The rearrangement joins TRBV18 to TRBJ2-7, with D hard to call. The CDR3 has 13 residues. CDR1 is KGHSH and CDR2 is LQKENI in the germline V gene. The chain's CDR3 is CASSPPELYGQYF. Here the CDR3 DNA reads TGTGCCAGCTCACCACCGGAGCTCTACGGGCAGTACTTC.

Notes on this clone: A much larger clone is a single base away; this may be a read error. V is TRBV11-2 and J is TRBJ2-5; D gene uncertain. The CDR3 runs 11 residues. Trimming removed 1 base at V and 7 bases at J, with 4 bases between. CDR1 SGHAT and CDR2 FQNNGV come from the germline V gene. The DNA for the CDR3 is TGTGCCAGCAGCTTAGGGGCGACCCAGTACTTC. It is translated as CASSLGATQYF.

The chain uses TRBV7-2 and TRBJ2-1; D remains ambiguous. Germline CDR1 and CDR2: SGHTA and FQGNSA. The CDR3 spans 12 residues. The germline V and J ends were trimmed by 5 bases and 8 bases, with 10 bases remaining between them. The DNA of the CDR3 is TGTGCCAGCAGCCTCTTAGGTTATGAGCAGTTCTTC. Protein: CASSLLGYEQFF. Full variable domain (missing parts from reference TRBV7-2 and TRBJ2-1): GAGVSQSPSNKVTEKGKDVELRCDPISGHTALYWYRQSLGQGLEFLIYFQGNSAPDKSGLPSDRFSAERTGGSVSTLTIQRTQQEDSAVYLCASSLLGYEQFFGPGTRLTVL.

The chain combines TRBV28 with TRBJ1-3; D uncertain. The germline V and J ends were trimmed by 1 base and 1 base, with 14 bases remaining between them. Germline CDR1 MDHEN, CDR2 SYDVKM. This CDR3 comprises 17 residues. CDR3 sequence: CASSLLAYPVSGNTIYF. The CDR3 DNA reads as TGTGCCAGCAGTTTATTGGCCTACCCAGTGTCTGGAAACACCATATATTTT.

V is TRBV27 and J is TRBJ1-2; D may be TRBD1 (5 bases). Germline loops: CDR1 MNHEY, CDR2 SMNVEV (reference sequence). The CDR3 is 14 amino acids. The V end lost 4 bases, the J end lost 6 bases, and 15 bases lay between the germline ends. CDR3 in DNA: TGTGCCAGCAGTTCCGCAGGGAGAAAAAATGGCTACACCTTC. Its translation: CASSSAGRKNGYTF.

The table lists this clone with a few counts. The chain combines TRBV7-2 with TRBJ1-1, with a weak D call TRBD1 (6 bases). V was clipped by 4 bases and J by 4 bases, with 13 bases between them. Germline CDR1 and CDR2: SGHTA and FQGNSA. The CDR3 extends over 14 amino acids. The CDR3 DNA follows: TGTGCCAGCAGCTGGGGGGCTTTTGTCACTGAAGCTTTCTTT. It codes for CASSWGAFVTEAFF.

The table lists this clone with a count of one. The chain combines TRBV7-2 with TRBJ1-5; D is unclear. This CDR3 contains 15 residues. The V gene's germline CDR1 is SGHTA and CDR2 FQGNSA. Trimming removed 2 bases from V and 3 bases from J, with 11 bases in between. This chain's CDR3 is CASSLTQANNQPQHF. In DNA, the CDR3 is TGTGCCAGCAGCTTAACCCAGGCTAACAATCAGCCCCAGCATTTT.

The chain joins TRBV6-1 to TRBJ2-1; 10 nucleotides match TRBD2. The length of the CDR3 is 17 residues. With V trimmed by 3 bases and J by 0 bases, 5 bases remained unmatched. Germline-derived CDR1 and CDR2 are MNHNS and SASEGT. The CDR3 loop is CASSEASGRVSYNEQFF. For the CDR3, the DNA is TGTGCCAGCAGTGAGGCCAGCGGGAGGGTCTCCTACAATGAGCAGTTCTTC.

This clone was detected once. V usage is TRBV5-4 and J usage is TRBJ2-5, with D perhaps TRBD2 (6 bases). Trimming stripped 4 bases from V and 4 bases from J, with 14 bases between. This CDR3 comprises 14 residues. Germline V gives CDR1 SGHNT, CDR2 YYREEE (reference sequence). This chain's CDR3 is CASSPTMGGETQYF. The CDR3 bases are TGTGCCAGCAGCCCCACTATGGGGGGAGAGACCCAGTACTTC.

The rearrangement joins TRBV11-2 to TRBJ1-3; a weak D match, TRBD1 (5 bases). Germline assignment: CDR1 SGHAT and CDR2 FQNNGV. Trimming pared 2 bases from V and 2 bases from J, leaving 16 bases between. The CDR3 is 17 residues long. As DNA, the CDR3 is TGTGCCAGCAGCTTATCCGATCCAGGGTTCGCTGGAAACACCATATATTTT. Translating gives CASSLSDPGFAGNTIYF.

The rearrangement links TRBV5-1 to TRBJ2-1, with TRBD2 matching 13 bases. V trimming: 0 bases; J trimming: 7 bases; junction bases outside the gene matches: 4. The CDR3 consists of 16 residues. Germline CDR1 reads SGHRS; CDR2 reads YFSETQ. The CDR3 loop is CASSLEGLAGWNEQFF. The CDR3 DNA is TGCGCCAGCAGCTTGGAGGGACTAGCGGGATGGAATGAGCAGTTCTTC.

The chain couples TRBV5-1 to TRBJ2-3; D is unclear. There are 14 residues in the CDR3. With 0 bases removed from V and 6 bases from J, the gap between germline ends came to 11 bases. Looked up from germline, CDR1 is SGHRS and CDR2 is YFSETQ. The CDR3 DNA is TGCGCCAGCAGCTTGGGCTTCAGAGTCGATACGCAGTATTTT. Encoded protein: CASSLGFRVDTQYF.

J is TRBJ2-1 and V is TRBV5-6, with TRBD2 matching over 7 bases. The V segment lost 0 bases and the J segment 4 bases; nucleotides outside the gene matches: 7. This CDR3 region has 16 residues. Germline V gene sequence: CDR1 SGHDT, CDR2 YYEEEE. CDR3 protein: CASSLEGLRAYNEQFF. As DNA, the CDR3 is TGTGCCAGCAGCTTGGAGGGACTAAGAGCGTACAATGAGCAGTTCTTC.

This clone turned up a few times. The chain employs TRBV5-1 and TRBJ1-2, with D possibly TRBD1 on 6 matching bases. Germline lookup yields CDR1 SGHRS and CDR2 YFSETQ. The V gene lost 6 bases and the J gene lost 8 bases, with 20 bases spanning the gap. The CDR3 consists of 14 residues. CDR3 region: CASTPEGGTLGYTF. The CDR3 nucleotides read TGCGCCAGCACCCCCGAGGGGGGGACGCTAGGCTACACCTTC.

The CDR3 region is CASSARRGVSIQYF. In DNA, the CDR3 is TGTGCCAGCAGTGCCCGGAGAGGGGTTAGCATTCAGTACTTC. This sequence joins TRBV6-1 and TRBJ2-4; either TRBD1 or TRBD2 may fit D (5 bases each). Deletions cut 4 bases from V and 9 bases from J, with 16 bases between. From germline, CDR1 is MNHNS and CDR2 SASEGT. The CDR3 consists of 14 residues.

The V gene is TRBV6-1, the J gene TRBJ2-1, with TRBD1 matching 12 bases. The CDR3 totals 15 residues. CDR1 and CDR2 (germline): MNHNS, SASEGT. V dropped 11 bases and J dropped 8; count of bases not matched to a gene: 13. CDR3 amino acids: CAYSGTGGYRDEQFF. The CDR3 bases are TGTGCCTACTCCGGGACAGGGGGCTATCGGGATGAGCAGTTCTTC.

The J gene is TRBJ2-3, the V gene TRBV6-4, with D unresolved. The V gene's germline CDR1 is MRHNA and CDR2 SNTAGT. V was shortened by 5 bases and J by 7 bases, with 13 bases between the two germline ends. The CDR3 spans 13 residues. CDR3 protein: CASSTTLGHTQYF. CDR3 sequence (DNA): TGTGCCAGCAGTACTACGCTTGGGCATACGCAGTATTTT.

This chain connects TRBV7-8 to TRBJ2-7; D is unclear. The CDR3 runs 15 residues. With 2 bases removed from V and 3 bases from J, the gap between germline ends came to 14 bases. Germline CDR1 and CDR2: SGHVS and FQNEAQ. The CDR3 loop is CASSLSFQVYYEQYF. The CDR3, as DNA: TGTGCCAGCAGCTTATCGTTTCAGGTTTACTACGAGCAGTACTTC.

The chain is built from TRBV9 and TRBJ2-1; perhaps TRBD1 as D (5 bases). V was cut by 0 bases and J by 13 bases, with 14 bases left in between. Germline V lookup: CDR1 SGDLS, CDR2 YYNGEE. This CDR3 comprises 13 residues. The CDR3, as DNA: TGTGCCAGCAGCGTAGCTCAGGCAGGGAAACAGTTCTTC. It codes for CASSVAQAGKQFF.

The chain employs TRBV10-2 and TRBJ2-4; 8 bases match TRBD2. The CDR3 loop spans 13 amino acids. With V trimmed by 7 bases and J by 3 bases, 2 bases remained unmatched. CDR1 and CDR2 from the germline V gene are WSHSY and SAAADI. The DNA for the CDR3 is TGCGCCAGCACCGGGACTAGCAAAAACATTCAGTACTTC. Protein product: CASTGTSKNIQYF.

V gene TRBV6-5 combines with J gene TRBJ1-3, with TRBD1 matching 10 bases. The V gene's germline CDR1 is MNHEY and CDR2 SVGAGI. This CDR3 is 15 amino acids long. J gave up 1 base and V 6 bases, and 3 bases lay outside the gene matches. The CDR3 nucleotides read TGTGCCAGCAGCCGACAGGGGGCTTCTGGAAACACCATATATTTT. Protein product: CASSRQGASGNTIYF.

This clone has more than one count but fewer than ten. This CDR3 is also generated by other DNA sequences in the sample. The rearrangement uses TRBV5-1 and TRBJ1-1; 7 bases match TRBD1. This CDR3 is built from 14 residues. Losses at the gene ends were 4 bases for V and 4 bases for J; bases not matched to a gene: 7. Germline V lookup: CDR1 SGHRS, CDR2 YFSETQ. The CDR3 spells CASSLRGLGTEAFF. The CDR3 DNA sequence: TGCGCCAGCAGCCTAAGGGGGCTTGGCACTGAAGCTTTCTTT. The full variable domain, rest sourced from reference TRBV5-1 and TRBJ1-1, is KAGVTQTPRYLIKTRGQQVTLSCSPISGHRSVSWYQQTPGQGLQFLFEYFSETQRNKGNFPGRFSGRQFSNSRSEMNVSTLELGDSALYLCASSLRGLGTEAFFGQGTRLTVV.

The sample holds a few counts of this clone. The rearrangement joins TRBV5-1 to TRBJ1-1; D might be TRBD1 (5 bases). Germline lookup yields CDR1 SGHRS and CDR2 YFSETQ. The CDR3 loop spans 14 amino acids. The germline V and J ends were trimmed by 2 bases and 0 bases, with 8 bases remaining between them. CDR3 DNA: TGCGCCAGCAGCTTTAGGGGAATGAACACTGAAGCTTTCTTT. It specifies CASSFRGMNTEAFF.

The chain couples TRBV28 to TRBJ1-2; D call uncertain. CDR1 MDHEN and CDR2 SYDVKM come from the germline V gene. The CDR3 runs 15 residues. V gave up 1 base and J gave up 7 bases, with 16 bases separating them. CDR3 DNA sequence: TGTGCCAGCAGTTTATTAGGGTCCGCAGAAGGTGGCTACACCTTC. As protein: CASSLLGSAEGGYTF.

The rearrangement uses TRBV7-2 and TRBJ2-5; D call uncertain. Germline-derived CDR1 and CDR2 are SGHTA and FQGNSA. This CDR3 region has 14 residues. Trimming pared 2 bases from V and 9 bases from J, leaving 16 bases between. The CDR3 reads CASSLSGRWMAQYF. The CDR3 region has the DNA TGTGCCAGCAGCTTAAGTGGCAGGTGGATGGCCCAGTACTTC. The full variable domain, with the rest looked up from reference TRBV7-2 and TRBJ2-5, is GAGVSQSPSNKVTEKGKDVELRCDPISGHTALYWYRQSLGQGLEFLIYFQGNSAPDKSGLPSDRFSAERTGGSVSTLTIQRTQQEDSAVYLCASSLSGRWMAQYFGPGTRLLVL.

The chain carries TRBV28 and TRBJ2-3, with 7 bases identical to TRBD1. The CDR3 covers 15 residues. In germline, CDR1 is MDHEN, CDR2 SYDVKM. With 11 bases clipped from V and 2 bases from J, the junction kept 13 bases outside the gene matches. CDR3 sequence: CASHRGRTPTDTQYF. The CDR3 DNA reads as TGTGCCTCCCACAGGGGTAGGACCCCCACAGATACGCAGTATTTT.

The chain carries TRBV5-1 and TRBJ1-1, with D hard to call. CDR3 length: 13 amino acids. The V gene lost 4 bases and the J gene lost 1 base, with 8 bases spanning the gap. CDR1 and CDR2 (germline): SGHRS, YFSETQ. In DNA, the CDR3 is TGCGCCAGCAGCCTACACCAGAACACTGAAGCTTTCTTT. Its translation: CASSLHQNTEAFF.